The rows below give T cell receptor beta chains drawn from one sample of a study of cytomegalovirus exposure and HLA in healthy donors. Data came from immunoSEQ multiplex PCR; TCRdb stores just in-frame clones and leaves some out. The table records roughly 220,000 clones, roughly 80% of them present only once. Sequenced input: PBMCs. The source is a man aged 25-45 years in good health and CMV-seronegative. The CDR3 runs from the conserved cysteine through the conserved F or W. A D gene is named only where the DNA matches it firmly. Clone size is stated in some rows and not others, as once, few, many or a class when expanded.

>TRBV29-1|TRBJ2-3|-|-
CSVEHHTDTQYF
TGCAGCGTTGAACATCACACAGATACGCAGTATTTT
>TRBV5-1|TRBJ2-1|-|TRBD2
CASSLTSGGTSYNEQFF
TGCGCCAGCAGCTTGACTAGCGGGGGGACTTCCTACAATGAGCAGTTCTTC
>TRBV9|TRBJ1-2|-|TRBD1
CASSTGTGIGYGYTF
TGTGCCAGCAGCACGGGGACAGGGATAGGCTATGGCTACACCTTC
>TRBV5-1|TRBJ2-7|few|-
CASSAKGLLPFEQYF
TGCGCCAGCAGCGCGAAGGGACTCCTACCCTTCGAGCAGTACTTC
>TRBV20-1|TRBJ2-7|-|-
CSAPQGYEQYF
TGCAGTGCCCCGCAGGGGTACGAGCAGTACTTC
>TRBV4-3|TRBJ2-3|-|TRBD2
CASRGSLAGGTDTQYF
TGCGCCAGCAGGGGGTCACTAGCGGGGGGAACAGATACGCAGTATTTT
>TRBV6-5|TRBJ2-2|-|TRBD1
CASRTDRANTGELFF
TGTGCCAGCAGGACAGACAGGGCGAACACCGGGGAGCTGTTTTTT
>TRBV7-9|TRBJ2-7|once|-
CASSLYRGGYYEQYF
TGTGCCAGCAGCTTATACAGGGGGGGCTACTACGAGCAGTACTTC
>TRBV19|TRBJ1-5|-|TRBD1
CASSIDRGTYQPQHF
TGTGCCAGTAGTATCGACAGGGGGACGTATCAGCCCCAGCATTTT
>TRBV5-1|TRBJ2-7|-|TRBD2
CASSLGASGSYEQYF
TGCGCCAGCAGCTTGGGTGCTAGCGGCTCCTACGAGCAGTACTTC
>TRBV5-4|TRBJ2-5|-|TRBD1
CASSLLGGETQYF
TGTGCCAGCAGCTTACTAGGGGGCGAGACCCAGTACTTC
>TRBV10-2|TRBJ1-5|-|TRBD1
CASSFDRGQPQHF
TGCGCCAGCAGTTTTGACAGGGGTCAGCCCCAGCATTTT
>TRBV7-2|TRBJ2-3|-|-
CASSFWGRGDDTQYF
TGTGCCAGCAGCTTCTGGGGCAGGGGAGATGATACGCAGTATTTT
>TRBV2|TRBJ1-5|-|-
CASSPIRDYSQPQHF
TGTGCCAGCAGTCCTATCCGGGACTACAGTCAGCCCCAGCATTTT
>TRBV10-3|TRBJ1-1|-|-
CAISDRLVDEAFF
TGTGCCATCAGCGACAGGTTAGTCGATGAAGCTTTCTTT
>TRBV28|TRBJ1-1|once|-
CASSLDFLGNTEAFF
TGTGCCAGCAGCCTGGACTTTTTGGGGAACACTGAAGCTTTCTTT
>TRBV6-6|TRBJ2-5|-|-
CASQVWEETQYF
TGTGCCAGCCAGGTCTGGGAAGAGACCCAGTACTTC
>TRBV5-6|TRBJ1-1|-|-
CASSLNLGRTAFF
TGTGCCAGCAGTCTCAACCTGGGGCGGACAGCTTTCTTT
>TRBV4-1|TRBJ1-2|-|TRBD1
CANSQEAKGGHYGYTF
TGCGCCAACAGCCAAGAGGCCAAAGGGGGCCACTATGGCTACACCTTC